The T cell receptor (beta chain) under discussion was sequenced for a study of blood T cells in healthy people across ages (dated by TCRdb to the mid-2010s). About the investigation overall: In model experiments, roughly one uniquely barcoded TCR beta cDNA molecule per two T cells was captured by template switching. The study measured age-related changes in TCR beta repertoire diversity using deep sequencing normalized with unique cDNA molecular identifiers. The donors were divided into four age groups: young (average roughly 17 years), middle-aged (almost 40), aged (about 61) and long-lived (about 79). To avoid experimental bias, donors of different ages were randomly spread across the sequencing lanes. The study analyzed two additional independent replicas of 1 million unique cDNA reads from the same blood draw for two donors, one aged 18 to 29 and one aged 80 or older. Study-wide conclusions, independent of this receptor: As age increased, observed TCR beta diversity per million T cells dropped in a roughly linear way, and a significant reduction was already evident by age 40. Total diversity estimates from one million sequenced T cells were considered lower bounds and underestimates. Compared with the aged group, more naive CD4+ T cells, fewer expanded clones and increased TCR diversity were shown by the long-lived group, suggesting age selection. Bulk unsorted PBMC profiling prevented conclusive comparison of naive and antigen-experienced compartments. Because donor CMV infection status was unknown, age-related changes in expanded clonotypes were potentially confounded. A strong correlation was found between observed TCR beta diversity and the percentage of naive T cells measured by flow cytometry.

Sequences SGHNT (CDR1) and YYREEE (CDR2) are obtained from the germline V gene (reference sequence). The CDR3 has 15 amino acids, counting the end cysteine and phenylalanine. The DNA shown is the 45-base CDR3, in frame from base 1. Libraries were built with 5' RACE. Sequencing took place on an Illumina HiSeq 2500. A second PCR of roughly 6 to 11 cycles was run with a J-beta primer mix and a sample-barcoded 5' primer. A unique molecular identifier was introduced onto each TCR beta cDNA molecule by a template-switch 5' adaptor carrying 12 random nucleotides. Each sample yielded at least 3 million CDR3-containing paired-end reads. First-strand cDNA synthesis was performed from all RNA using the Mint cDNA synthesis kit, with priming by a TRBC-specific oligonucleotide. All cDNA was treated with uracil-DNA glycosylase and then went through a first 18-cycle PCR with the universal primers M1SS and BC2_uni_R. Turning to the authors' computational methods: For normalization, 1 million high-quality reads were randomly selected from each sample, with every read carrying a distinct molecular identifier. Instead of being binned into consensus sequences, reads with shared molecular identifiers were discarded. CDR3 identification, clonotype clustering and error correction used MiTCR with a Q25 quality threshold and the strictest error-elimination algorithm. A nonparametric unseen species model with Euler transformation was used to estimate lower-bound total TCR beta diversity. In TCRdb, the public reads were trimmed at Q25 with fastp and aligned with MiXCR, with productive beta chains retained. CDR3 protein sequences are deduplicated, and each keeps its most common genes and DNA. TCRdb, not the original authors, processed these V and J calls. The sample table lists approximately 1,100,000 distinct CDR3 sequences, 40% to 50% of them with a count of one. The top ten clonotypes cover 15% to 20% of the sample.

The roughly 39 donors, aged 6 to 90 years, were systemically healthy Caucasian individuals from Russia. Each donor gave about 9.8 milliliters of peripheral blood, drawn into EDTA-treated Vacutainer tubes. Ficoll-Paque density-gradient centrifugation was used to isolate PBMCs, with at least 7 million per sample. Trizol reagent was used to extract total RNA from PBMCs, with at least 5 micrograms per sample. For every donor, flow cytometry on a PBMC aliquot measured the percentage of naive CD45RAhigh/CD27high T cells. The table lists this clonotype with a count of one. What this receptor recognizes is not known. There are no base qualities to consult, and no much larger clone falls within one base.

Material for sequencing was blood. The clonotype originates from a woman aged 60-75 years in good health. The rearranged segments are TRBV5-4 and TRBJ2-5, with 10 central nucleotides matching TRBD1. The J call may be faulty, since TRBJ2-7 better matches the DNA end. The sequence in DNA is TGTGCCAGCAGCCCTTTTCGGACAGGGGGCTACGAGCAGTACTTC. Translated, this gives CASSPFRTGGYEQYF.